This TCR beta chain was obtained from a study of blood T cell repertoires in COVID-19. Study summary: The United States, Italy and Spain were the sources of the acute and convalescent COVID-19 samples. Sample material is recorded as cDNA or gDNA derived from T cells, B-cell-depleted T cells, or PBMCs.

Per the original methods: Researchers report that nucleated cell counts were estimated from reference gene primer amplification. Repertoires were generated with immunoSEQ multiplex PCR, while TCRdb's copy carries only in-frame clones and drops some. V, J and clone size are those of that table, while D and trimming were read from the DNA. This sample carries tens of thousands of clones, 78% of them seen once, and the ten largest clones take 6.3%. CDR3 length equals 15 residues. V gave up 5 bases and J gave up 4 bases, with 15 bases separating them. Germline lookup yields CDR1 SGHTA and CDR2 FQGNSA. Seattle researchers signed up patients amid active infection and tracked them longitudinally.

The genes are TRBV7-2 and TRBJ2-1, with a possible D match to TRBD2 (7 bases). The sequencing sample was made of peripheral blood. The receptor was isolated from a man between 65 and 85 years old with COVID-19, enrolled during active disease. This CDR3 is CASSQDGGLYNEQFF. The DNA of the CDR3 is TGTGCCAGCAGCCAGGACGGGGGGCTTTACAATGAGCAGTTCTTC.